The rows below give T cell receptor beta chains drawn from one sample of a study of cytomegalovirus exposure and HLA in healthy donors. TCRdb's copy holds only in-frame clones and misses some; the assay was immunoSEQ multiplex PCR. The repertoire holds fewer than 250,000 clones, with over 60% as singletons. Sequenced sample: PBMCs. The receptors stem from a male donor in good health and CMV-seronegative. CDR3s include the opening cysteine and the closing phenylalanine or tryptophan. The D gene is left open where the match is weak. Only part of the rows carry a size: once, few, many, or a class if the clone is expanded.

TRBD2	TRBJ2-7	NA	TRBV11-3	CASSLGPSGAYEQYF	TGTGCCAGCAGCTTAGGGCCTAGCGGAGCCTACGAGCAGTACTTC
TRBD2	TRBJ2-7	NA	TRBV13	CASSFTRAGVRTNTYEQYF	TGTGCCAGCAGCTTTACTCGCGCGGGGGTACGGACCAATACCTACGAGCAGTACTTC
NA	TRBJ2-7	NA	TRBV6-6	CATGLGISYEQYF	TGTGCCACCGGACTGGGGATTTCCTACGAGCAGTACTTC
TRBD2	TRBJ2-7	NA	TRBV28	CASSTSGRPSYEQYF	TGTGCCAGCAGTACTAGCGGGAGGCCCTCCTACGAGCAGTACTTC
NA	TRBJ1-1	once	TRBV7-9	CASSRWATEAFF	TGTGCCAGCAGCAGATGGGCCACTGAAGCTTTCTTT
TRBD1	TRBJ1-2	NA	TRBV7-3	CASSLRPSPQQGALVGAVYGYTF	TGTGCCAGCAGCTTAAGGCCCTCCCCCCAACAGGGGGCGTTGGTTGGAGCGGTCTATGGCTACACCTTC
NA	TRBJ2-7	few	TRBV4-1	CASSQTTLYEQYF	TGCGCCAGCAGCCAAACTACCCTCTACGAGCAGTACTTC
NA	TRBJ2-7	NA	TRBV18	CASSPQSYEQYF	TGTGCCAGCTCACCTCAGTCCTACGAGCAGTACTTC
TRBD2	TRBJ2-7	NA	TRBV5-1	CASSLVGGGEQYF	TGCGCCAGCAGCTTGGTCGGCGGGGGCGAGCAGTACTTC
NA	TRBJ1-1	once	TRBV7-3	CASSLTGQGTEAFF	TGTGCCAGCAGCTTAACAGGGCAGGGCACTGAAGCTTTCTTT
NA	TRBJ1-4	NA	TRBV10-3	CAISAQDAKLFF	TGTGCCATCAGCGCACAAGATGCCAAACTGTTTTTT
NA	TRBJ2-1	NA	TRBV20-1	CALTYGNEQFF	TGCGCCCTTACTTATGGCAATGAGCAGTTCTTC
NA	TRBJ2-7	NA	TRBV11-3	CASSPKGGDYEQYF	TGTGCCAGCAGCCCCAAGGGCGGGGACTACGAGCAGTACTTC
TRBD1	TRBJ1-1	NA	TRBV19	CASSIARTGNTEAFF	TGTGCCAGTAGTATAGCTAGGACAGGGAACACTGAAGCTTTCTTT
NA	TRBJ1-2	NA	TRBV19	CASSPPGFLGYTF	TGTGCCAGTAGTCCGCCCGGTTTCCTGGGCTACACCTTC
TRBD1	TRBJ2-2	once	TRBV6-1	CASSDRVGQGAVGELFF	TGTGCCAGCAGTGACCGGGTTGGACAGGGGGCTGTCGGGGAGCTGTTTTTT
TRBD1	TRBJ1-5	NA	TRBV6-6	CASSSGTGVHQPQHF	TGTGCCAGCAGTTCCGGGACAGGGGTGCATCAGCCCCAGCATTTT